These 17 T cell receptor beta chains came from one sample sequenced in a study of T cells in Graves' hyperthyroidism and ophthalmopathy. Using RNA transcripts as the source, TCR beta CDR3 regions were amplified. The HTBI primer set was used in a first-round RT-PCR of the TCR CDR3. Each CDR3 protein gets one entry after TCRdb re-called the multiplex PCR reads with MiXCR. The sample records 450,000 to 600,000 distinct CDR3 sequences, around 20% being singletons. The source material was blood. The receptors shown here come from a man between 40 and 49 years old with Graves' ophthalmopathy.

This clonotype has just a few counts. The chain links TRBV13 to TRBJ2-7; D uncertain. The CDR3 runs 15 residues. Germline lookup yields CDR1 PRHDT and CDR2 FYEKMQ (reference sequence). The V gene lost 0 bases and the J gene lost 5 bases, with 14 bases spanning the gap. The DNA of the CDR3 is TGTGCCAGCAGCTTAGGTGTTCTCTTTGCCGACGAGCAGTACTTC. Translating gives CASSLGVLFADEQYF.

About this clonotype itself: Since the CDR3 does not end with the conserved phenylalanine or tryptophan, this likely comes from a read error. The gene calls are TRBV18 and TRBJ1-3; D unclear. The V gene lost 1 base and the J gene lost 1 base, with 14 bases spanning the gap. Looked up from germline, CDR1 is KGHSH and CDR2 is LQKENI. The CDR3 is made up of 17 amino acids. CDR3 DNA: TGTGCCAGCTCACCACGTCCAGCCCTAGGATCTGGAAACACCATATATCTT. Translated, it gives CASSPRPALGSGNTIYL.

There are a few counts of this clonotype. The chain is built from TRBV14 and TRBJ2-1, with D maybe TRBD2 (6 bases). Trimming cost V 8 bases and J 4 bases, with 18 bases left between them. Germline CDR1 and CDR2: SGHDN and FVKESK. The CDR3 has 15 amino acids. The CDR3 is CASLRGGAAYNEQFF. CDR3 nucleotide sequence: TGTGCCAGCCTCCGCGGAGGGGCAGCTTACAATGAGCAGTTCTTC.

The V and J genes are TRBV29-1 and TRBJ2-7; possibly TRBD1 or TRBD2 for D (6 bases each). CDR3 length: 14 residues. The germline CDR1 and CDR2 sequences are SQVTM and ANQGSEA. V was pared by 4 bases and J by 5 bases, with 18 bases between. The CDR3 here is CSVVDLAGGNEQYF. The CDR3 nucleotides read TGCAGCGTTGTCGATCTAGCCGGGGGCAACGAGCAGTACTTC.

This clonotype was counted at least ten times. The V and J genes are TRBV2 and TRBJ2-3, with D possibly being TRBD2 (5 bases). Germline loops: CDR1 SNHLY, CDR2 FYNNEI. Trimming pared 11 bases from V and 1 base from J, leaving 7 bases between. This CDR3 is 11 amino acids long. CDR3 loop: CAGGGTDTQYF. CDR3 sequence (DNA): TGTGCCGGAGGCGGCACAGATACGCAGTATTTT.

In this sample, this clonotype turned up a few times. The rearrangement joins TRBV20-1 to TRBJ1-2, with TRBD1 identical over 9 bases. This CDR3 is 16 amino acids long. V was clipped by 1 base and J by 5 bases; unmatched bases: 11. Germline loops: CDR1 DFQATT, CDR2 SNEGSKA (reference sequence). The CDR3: CSARAMMGQGEYGYTF. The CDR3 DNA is TGCAGTGCTAGAGCTATGATGGGACAGGGAGAATATGGCTACACCTTC.

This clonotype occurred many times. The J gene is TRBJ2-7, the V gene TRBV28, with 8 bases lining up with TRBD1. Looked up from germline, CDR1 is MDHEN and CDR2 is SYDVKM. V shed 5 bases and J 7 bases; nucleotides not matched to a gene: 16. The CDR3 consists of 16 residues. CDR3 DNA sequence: TGTGCCAGCAGTCTCCCAGACAGGGGCGTCTTAGGGGAGCAGTACTTC. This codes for CASSLPDRGVLGEQYF.

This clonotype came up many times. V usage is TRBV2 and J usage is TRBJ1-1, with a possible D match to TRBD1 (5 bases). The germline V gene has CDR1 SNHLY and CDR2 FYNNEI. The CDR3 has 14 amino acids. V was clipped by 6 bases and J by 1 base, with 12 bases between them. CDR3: CASRLRQTNTEAFF. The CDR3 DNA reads TGTGCCAGCAGGCTGCGACAGACGAACACTGAAGCTTTCTTT.

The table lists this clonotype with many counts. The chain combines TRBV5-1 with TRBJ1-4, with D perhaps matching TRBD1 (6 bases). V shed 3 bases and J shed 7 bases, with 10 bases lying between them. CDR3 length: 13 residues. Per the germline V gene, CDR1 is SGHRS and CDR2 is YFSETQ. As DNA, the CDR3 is TGCGCCAGCAGCTCCAGGGGAGGTGAAAAACTGTTTTTT. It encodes CASSSRGGEKLFF.

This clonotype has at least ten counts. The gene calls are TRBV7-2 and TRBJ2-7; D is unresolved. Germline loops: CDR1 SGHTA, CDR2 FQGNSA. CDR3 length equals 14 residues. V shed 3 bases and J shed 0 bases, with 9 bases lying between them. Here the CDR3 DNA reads TGTGCCAGCAGCTTGGGCAGGTTCTCCTACGAGCAGTACTTC. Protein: CASSLGRFSYEQYF.

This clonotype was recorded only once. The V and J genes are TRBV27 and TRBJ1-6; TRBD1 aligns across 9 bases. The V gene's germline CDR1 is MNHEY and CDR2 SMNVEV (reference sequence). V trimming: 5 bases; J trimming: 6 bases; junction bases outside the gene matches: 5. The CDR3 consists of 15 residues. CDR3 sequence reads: CASSPQGAVNSPLHF. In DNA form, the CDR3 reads TGTGCCAGCAGTCCACAGGGGGCAGTTAATTCACCCCTCCACTTT.

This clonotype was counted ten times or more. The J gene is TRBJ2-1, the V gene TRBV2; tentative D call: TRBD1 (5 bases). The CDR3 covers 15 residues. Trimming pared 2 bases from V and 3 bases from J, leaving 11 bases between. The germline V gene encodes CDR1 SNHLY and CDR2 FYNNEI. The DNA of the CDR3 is TGTGCCAGCAGTGAATCGGCAGGGAACTACAATGAGCAGTTCTTC. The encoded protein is CASSESAGNYNEQFF.

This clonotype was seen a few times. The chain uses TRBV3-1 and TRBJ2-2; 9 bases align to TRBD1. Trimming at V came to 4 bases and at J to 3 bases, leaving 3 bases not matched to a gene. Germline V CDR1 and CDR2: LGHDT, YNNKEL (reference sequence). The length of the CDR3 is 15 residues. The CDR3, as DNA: TGTGCCAGCAGCCTTCGGACAGGGGACACCGGGGAGCTGTTTTTT. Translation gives CASSLRTGDTGELFF.

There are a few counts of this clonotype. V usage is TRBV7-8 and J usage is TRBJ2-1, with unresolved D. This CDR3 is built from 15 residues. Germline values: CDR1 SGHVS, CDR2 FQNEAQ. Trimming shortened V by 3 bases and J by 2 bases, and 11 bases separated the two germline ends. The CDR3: CASSFHRFPYNEQFF. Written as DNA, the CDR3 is TGTGCCAGCAGCTTCCACCGCTTTCCCTACAATGAGCAGTTCTTC.

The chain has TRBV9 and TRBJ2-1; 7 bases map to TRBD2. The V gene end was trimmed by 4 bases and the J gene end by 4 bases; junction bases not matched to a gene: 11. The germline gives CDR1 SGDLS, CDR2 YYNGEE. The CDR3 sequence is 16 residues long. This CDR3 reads CASSPRLGGGYNEQFF. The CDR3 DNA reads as TGTGCCAGCAGCCCCCGACTGGGCGGGGGTTACAATGAGCAGTTCTTC.

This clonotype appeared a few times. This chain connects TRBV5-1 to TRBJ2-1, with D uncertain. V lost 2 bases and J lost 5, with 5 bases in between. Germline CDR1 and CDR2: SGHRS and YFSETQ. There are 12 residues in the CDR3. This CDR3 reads CASSFLNNEQFF. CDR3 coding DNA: TGCGCCAGCAGCTTCCTCAACAATGAGCAGTTCTTC.

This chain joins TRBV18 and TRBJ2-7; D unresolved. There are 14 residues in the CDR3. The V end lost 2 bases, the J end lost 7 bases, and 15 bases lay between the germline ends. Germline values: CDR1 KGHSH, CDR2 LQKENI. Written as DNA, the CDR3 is TGTGCCAGCTCACCATCAGCTTTTTCGGGTGAGCAGTACTTC. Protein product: CASSPSAFSGEQYF.